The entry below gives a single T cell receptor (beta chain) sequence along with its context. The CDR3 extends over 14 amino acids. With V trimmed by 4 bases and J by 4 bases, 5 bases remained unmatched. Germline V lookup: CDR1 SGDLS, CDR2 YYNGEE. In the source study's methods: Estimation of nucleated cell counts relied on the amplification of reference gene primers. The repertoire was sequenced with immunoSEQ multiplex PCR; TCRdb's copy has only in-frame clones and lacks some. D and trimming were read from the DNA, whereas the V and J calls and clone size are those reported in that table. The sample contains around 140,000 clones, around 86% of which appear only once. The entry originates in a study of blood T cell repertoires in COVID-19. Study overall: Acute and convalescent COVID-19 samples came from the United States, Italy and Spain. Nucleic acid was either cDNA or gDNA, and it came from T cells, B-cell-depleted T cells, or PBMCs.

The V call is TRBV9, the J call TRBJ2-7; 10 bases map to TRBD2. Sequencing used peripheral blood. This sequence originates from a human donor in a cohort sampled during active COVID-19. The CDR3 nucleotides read TGTGCCAGCAGCCCTGGGACTAGCGAATACGAGCAGTACTTC. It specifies CASSPGTSEYEQYF.